These 26 T cell receptor beta chains were all obtained from the same sample, sequenced in a study of blood T cell repertoires in COVID-19. Generated by immunoSEQ multiplex PCR, the TCRdb table keeps only in-frame clones and is missing some. This table has a few hundred thousand clones, 88% appearing once. Specimen: peripheral blood. The receptors stem from a woman between 40 and 50 years old who had recovered from COVID-19.

The chain has TRBV18 and TRBJ1-3; possible D gene TRBD1, 5 bases. The CDR3 has 14 amino acids. V lost 6 bases, J lost 7 bases, and 16 bases lay in between. The germline CDR1 and CDR2 sequences are KGHSH and LQKENI. The CDR3 DNA reads as TGTGCCAGCTCCCCTCCCATGGGGCGGAACACCATATATTTT. Translation gives CASSPPMGRNTIYF.

This CDR3 is CASSQESLTGELFF. The CDR3 bases are TGCGCCAGCAGCCAAGAGTCCCTCACCGGGGAGCTGTTTTTT. The rearrangement uses TRBV4-1 and TRBJ2-2; D gene ambiguous. V was shortened by 0 bases and J by 4 bases, with 6 bases between the two germline ends. Germline assignment: CDR1 MGHRA and CDR2 YSYEKL. The CDR3 totals 14 residues.

This sequence joins TRBV28 and TRBJ2-7, with D tentatively TRBD1 (8 bases). Germline values: CDR1 MDHEN, CDR2 SYDVKM. Trimming took off 3 bases at V and 2 bases at J, with 17 bases between the two ends. This CDR3 has 16 residues. The CDR3 sequence: CASSLWGGDRPYEQYF. CDR3 nucleotide sequence: TGTGCCAGCAGTTTGTGGGGGGGGGACAGGCCCTACGAGCAGTACTTC.

This clone was seen only once. The chain couples TRBV7-9 to TRBJ2-7, with 8 nucleotides matching TRBD1. Per the germline V gene, CDR1 is SEHNR and CDR2 is FQNEAQ (reference sequence). V shed 1 base, J shed 9 bases, and the junction held 2 bases outside the gene matches. The CDR3 runs to 12 residues. The CDR3 DNA is TGTGCCAGCAGCTTAGGGGACAGGACGCAGTACGTC. This codes for CASSLGDRTQYV.

J is TRBJ2-1 and V is TRBV5-6; TRBD2 matches at 10 bases. This CDR3 comprises 16 residues. After removal of 6 bases from V and 6 bases from J, the junction contained 12 bases not matched to a gene. The germline CDR1 and CDR2 sequences are SGHDT and YYEEEE. The CDR3 sequence is CASNKPGLASSNEQFF. In nucleotides, the CDR3 is TGTGCCAGCAACAAACCGGGACTAGCGTCTTCCAATGAGCAGTTCTTC.

The chain combines TRBV10-2 with TRBJ2-1; 12 bases map to TRBD2. This CDR3 has 16 amino acids. Germline V gives CDR1 WSHSY, CDR2 SAAADI. V lost 5 bases to trimming and J lost 6 bases; unmatched junction nucleotides: 8. The CDR3 loop is CASSPQTSGRRNEQFF. For the CDR3, the DNA is TGCGCCAGCAGTCCCCAGACTAGCGGGAGACGCAATGAGCAGTTCTTC.

The J gene is TRBJ2-5, the V gene TRBV5-1; the D gene is possibly TRBD1 (6 bases). Trimming removed 2 bases at V and 2 bases at J, with 7 bases between. This CDR3 region has 13 residues. From germline, CDR1 is SGHRS and CDR2 YFSETQ. The CDR3 bases are TGCGCCAGCAGCTTTAGGGGGCAAGAGACCCAGTACTTC. This translates into CASSFRGQETQYF.

This clone occurred once. The rearrangement links TRBV7-2 to TRBJ2-1; 12 positions match TRBD2. This CDR3 spans 17 amino acids. V was clipped by 5 bases and J by 9 bases; unmatched bases: 14. CDR1 is SGHTA, CDR2 FQGNSA, per germline. CDR3 DNA: TGTGCCAGCAGCCCCTCCCCCCTAGCGGGAGGGGCGGTTGAGCAGTTCTTC. The encoded protein is CASSPSPLAGGAVEQFF.

The chain uses TRBV29-1 and TRBJ2-1; TRBD1 matches at 11 bases. The CDR3 runs 15 residues. The V gene end was trimmed by 2 bases and the J gene end by 8 bases; junction bases not matched to a gene: 8. The V gene's germline CDR1 is SQVTM and CDR2 ANQGSEA. The CDR3 DNA follows: TGCAGCGTTGAAAACTCCGGGACAGGGGGTTATGAGCAGTTCTTC. Protein sequence: CSVENSGTGGYEQFF.

The CDR3 nucleotides are TGTGCCAGCAGCGTAGGGGCAGGGTCCGATCAGCCCCAGCATTTT. It encodes CASSVGAGSDQPQHF. The gene calls are TRBV9 and TRBJ1-5; a weak D match, TRBD1 (5 bases). Trimming removed 0 bases from V and 5 bases from J, with 12 bases in between. CDR1 is SGDLS, CDR2 YYNGEE, per germline. The CDR3 runs 15 residues.

V gene TRBV5-1 combines with J gene TRBJ1-4; D uncertain. V dropped 3 bases and J dropped 8 bases, with 14 bases sitting between them. There are 14 residues in the CDR3. Germline-derived CDR1 and CDR2 are SGHRS and YFSETQ. CDR3 in DNA: TGCGCCAGCAGCTCCGCGGCCGGGGAGGAAAAACTGTTTTTT. Translation: CASSSAAGEEKLFF.

This clone has only one observation. The rearrangement joins TRBV27 to TRBJ2-7, with TRBD1 matching over 7 bases. The V segment lost 7 bases and the J segment 4 bases; nucleotides outside the gene matches: 16. The CDR3 spans 16 residues. Germline-derived CDR1 and CDR2 are MNHEY and SMNVEV (reference sequence). CDR3 DNA sequence: TGTGCCAGCACCCAGACAGGGAGAAGGGCGGCTTACGAGCAGTACTTC. This sequence encodes CASTQTGRRAAYEQYF.

This clone was seen a handful of times. The chain recombines TRBV5-6 with TRBJ1-6; D not certain. This CDR3 contains 17 residues. The germline V and J ends were trimmed by 3 bases and 0 bases, with 13 bases remaining between them. Germline CDR1 reads SGHDT; CDR2 reads YYEEEE. CDR3 DNA: TGTGCCAGCAGCTCCCGAGGGCCGAGCTCCTATAATTCACCCCTCCACTTT. It specifies CASSSRGPSSYNSPLHF.

V and J are TRBV4-3 and TRBJ2-3; 7 nucleotides line up with TRBD1. Germline-derived CDR1 and CDR2 are LGHNA and YSLEER. V lost 1 base, J lost 2 bases, and 3 bases stayed unmatched. The CDR3 is 15 residues long. CDR3: CASSQADRDTDTQYF. The CDR3 DNA reads TGCGCCAGCAGCCAAGCCGACAGGGACACAGATACGCAGTATTTT.

V and J are TRBV7-2 and TRBJ1-3, with D maybe TRBD1 (5 bases). Germline CDR1 reads SGHTA; CDR2 reads FQGNSA. V gave up 5 bases and J gave up 2 bases, with 10 bases separating them. The CDR3 has 14 amino acids. The CDR3 region is CASSQAGPGNTIYF. In DNA, the CDR3 is TGTGCCAGCAGCCAAGCAGGGCCTGGAAACACCATATATTTT. Filled out from reference TRBV7-2 and TRBJ1-3, the complete variable domain reads GAGVSQSPSNKVTEKGKDVELRCDPISGHTALYWYRQSLGQGLEFLIYFQGNSAPDKSGLPSDRFSAERTGGSVSTLTIQRTQQEDSAVYLCASSQAGPGNTIYFGEGSWLTVV.

V gene TRBV11-2 combines with J gene TRBJ2-3, with a weak D call TRBD1 (5 bases). The CDR3 consists of 15 residues. Deletions cut 5 bases from V and 1 base from J, with 13 bases between. CDR1 and CDR2 from the germline V gene are SGHAT and FQNNGV. The CDR3 DNA is TGTGCCAGCAGCACCCGGTGGGGCCGCACAGATACGCAGTATTTT. Translated, it gives CASSTRWGRTDTQYF.

The chain carries TRBV14 and TRBJ2-3, with 9 positions matching TRBD2. CDR3 length: 15 amino acids. V lost 8 bases, J lost 4 bases, and 10 bases stayed unmatched. Germline CDR1 is SGHDN and CDR2 is FVKESK. As DNA, the CDR3 is TGTGCCAGCGGCCCCTGGGCGGGAGGGGCAGATACGCAGTATTTT. Translation gives CASGPWAGGADTQYF.

The chain recombines TRBV3-1 (or the pseudogene TRBV3-2) with TRBJ2-6; a weak D match, TRBD1 (5 bases). Germline V gives CDR1 LGHDT, CDR2 YNNKEL (reference sequence). This CDR3 is 20 amino acids long. V was clipped by 0 bases and J by 0 bases, with 18 bases between them. CDR3 residues: CASSQEGQTAPSSGANVLTF. The CDR3 DNA reads as TGTGCCAGCAGCCAAGAGGGGCAGACAGCCCCCTCCTCTGGGGCCAACGTCCTGACTTTC.

This rearrangement joins TRBV5-6 to TRBJ1-1; no definite D call. The CDR3 covers 12 residues. Germline V gene lookup returns CDR1 SGHDT and CDR2 YYEEEE. V shed 0 bases and J shed 6 bases, with 6 bases lying between them. The CDR3 is CASSLGRAEAFF. For the CDR3, the DNA is TGTGCCAGCAGCTTGGGCCGGGCTGAAGCTTTCTTT.

This chain uses TRBV6-5 with TRBJ2-7; a weak D match, TRBD2 (6 bases). Trimming left V 6 bases short and J 3 bases short, with 9 bases between. Germline V CDR1 and CDR2: MNHEY, SVGAGI. This CDR3 is 12 amino acids long. CDR3 amino acids: CASREGSYEQYF. The CDR3 nucleotides read TGTGCCAGCAGGGAGGGAAGCTACGAGCAGTACTTC.

The J gene is TRBJ1-5, the V gene TRBV15; TRBD1 might be the D (5 bases). Germline V gene data show CDR1 as LNHNV and CDR2 as YYDKDF (reference sequence). Trimming shortened V by 8 bases and J by 5 bases, and 10 bases separated the two germline ends. There are 12 residues in the CDR3. CDR3 in amino acids: CATGGVDQPQHF. The CDR3 DNA follows: TGTGCCACCGGGGGGGTCGATCAGCCCCAGCATTTT.

This clone was detected only a few times. The chain links TRBV19 to TRBJ1-5; D gene ambiguous. V was trimmed by 3 bases and J by 5 bases, leaving 11 bases between them. This CDR3 region has 14 residues. The germline CDR1 and CDR2 sequences are LNHDA and SQIVND (reference sequence). The CDR3 here is CASSMGGLYQPQHF. In DNA, the CDR3 is TGTGCCAGTAGTATGGGAGGGTTGTATCAGCCCCAGCATTTT.

The chain links TRBV28 to TRBJ1-4, with D perhaps matching TRBD1 (6 bases). CDR1 and CDR2 (germline): MDHEN, SYDVKM. V lost 6 bases to trimming and J lost 8 bases, with 13 bases between them. There are 13 residues in the CDR3. CDR3 sequence: CASSGTRGEKLFF. The CDR3 DNA is TGTGCCAGCAGCGGGACACGAGGCGAAAAACTGTTTTTT.

This chain joins TRBV3-1 (or the pseudogene TRBV3-2) and TRBJ2-2; weak D call: TRBD2 (5 bases). V was pared by 4 bases and J by 4 bases, with 10 bases between. Germline CDR1 LGHDT, CDR2 YNNKEL (reference sequence). The CDR3 runs to 14 residues. Here the CDR3 reads CASSLVAPTGELFF. CDR3 sequence (DNA): TGTGCCAGCAGCCTCGTAGCGCCCACCGGGGAGCTGTTTTTT.

This chain links TRBV18 with TRBJ2-3; D unclear. The CDR3 covers 17 residues. V was clipped by 6 bases and J by 0 bases, with 19 bases between them. Germline-derived CDR1 and CDR2 are KGHSH and LQKENI. CDR3 amino acids: CASSNNQIRRSTDTQYF. The DNA for the CDR3 is TGTGCCAGCTCCAACAACCAAATACGCAGGAGCACAGATACGCAGTATTTT.

This clone was detected only once. V is TRBV4-3 and J is TRBJ2-1; 7 nucleotides agree with TRBD2. From germline, CDR1 is LGHNA and CDR2 YSLEER. The junction had 6 bases not matched to a gene; V was cut back by 1 base and J by 6 bases. The CDR3 spans 15 residues. The DNA for the CDR3 is TGCGCCAGCAGCCAAGGGTGCTGGGAGGGCAATGAGCAGTTCTTC. Translating gives CASSQGCWEGNEQFF.